The present T cell receptor (beta chain) was sequenced within a study of cytomegalovirus exposure and HLA in healthy donors. Likely unrecorded immune exposures existed in these nominally healthy donors. Germline V gene sequence: CDR1 MGHRA, CDR2 YSYEKL. Germline trimming cut 4 bases from V and 11 bases from J; bases unmatched to any gene: 10. This CDR3 has 15 amino acids. PCR primers comprised 60 Vbeta and 13 Jbeta primers. Assay used: immunoSEQ multiplex PCR; TCRdb lists only in-frame clones, some missing. The data contain about 140,000 clones, roughly four fifths of them singletons. In the case of this clone: Its specificity is not known.

Study results and limitations: Earlier analysis found most TCR beta V segments productive about 87% or about 30% of the time. Fewer than 200 TCR beta chains were listed as cytomegalovirus-associated.

The receptor was isolated from a human donor in good health. The chain joins TRBV4-1 to TRBJ1-6; TRBD1 matches 8 bases. Sequenced sample: PBMCs. The CDR3 reads CASSPMDRESPPLHF. DNA of the CDR3: TGCGCCAGCAGCCCGATGGACAGGGAAAGTCCACCCCTCCACTTT.